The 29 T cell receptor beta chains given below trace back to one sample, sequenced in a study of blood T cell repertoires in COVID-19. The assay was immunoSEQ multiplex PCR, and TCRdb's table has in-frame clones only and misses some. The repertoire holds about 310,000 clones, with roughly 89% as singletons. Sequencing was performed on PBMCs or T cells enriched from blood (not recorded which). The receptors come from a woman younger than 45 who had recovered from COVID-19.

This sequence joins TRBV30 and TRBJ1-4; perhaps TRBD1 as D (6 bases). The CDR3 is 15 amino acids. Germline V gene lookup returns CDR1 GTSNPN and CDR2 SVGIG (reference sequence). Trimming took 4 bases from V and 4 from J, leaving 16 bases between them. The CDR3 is CAWTEQGWDNEKLFF. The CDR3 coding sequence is TGTGCCTGGACAGAACAGGGCTGGGATAATGAAAAACTGTTTTTT.

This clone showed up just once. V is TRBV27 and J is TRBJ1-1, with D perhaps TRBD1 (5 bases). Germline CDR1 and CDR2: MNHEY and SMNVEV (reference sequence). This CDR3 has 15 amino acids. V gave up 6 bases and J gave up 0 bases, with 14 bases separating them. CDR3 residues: CASRGEGIMNTEAFF. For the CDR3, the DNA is TGTGCCAGCAGGGGGGAGGGAATTATGAACACTGAAGCTTTCTTT.

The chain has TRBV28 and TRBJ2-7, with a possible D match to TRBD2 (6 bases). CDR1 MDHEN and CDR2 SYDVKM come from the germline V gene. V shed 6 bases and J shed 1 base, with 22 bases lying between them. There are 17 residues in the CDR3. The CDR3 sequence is CASSPFGGRRGSYEQYF. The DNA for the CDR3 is TGTGCCAGCAGCCCCTTCGGAGGGCGGCGGGGTTCCTACGAGCAGTACTTC.

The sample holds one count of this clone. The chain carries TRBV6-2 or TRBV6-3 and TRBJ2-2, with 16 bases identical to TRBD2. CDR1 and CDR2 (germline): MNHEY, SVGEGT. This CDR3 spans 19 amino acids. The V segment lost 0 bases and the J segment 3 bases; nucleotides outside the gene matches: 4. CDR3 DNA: TGTGCCAGCAGTTACTCGGGACTAGCGGGAGGGCCCGACACCGGGGAGCTGTTTTTT. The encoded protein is CASSYSGLAGGPDTGELFF.

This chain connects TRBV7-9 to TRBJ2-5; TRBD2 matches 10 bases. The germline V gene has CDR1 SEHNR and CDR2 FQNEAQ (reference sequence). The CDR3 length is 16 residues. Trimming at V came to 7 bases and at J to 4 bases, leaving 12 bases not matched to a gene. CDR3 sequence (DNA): TGTGCCAGCATCGCCCAAGGGACTAGCGAGGGAGAGACCCAGTACTTC. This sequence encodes CASIAQGTSEGETQYF. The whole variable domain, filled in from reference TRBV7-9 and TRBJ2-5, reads DTGVSQNPRHKITKRGQNVTFRCDPISEHNRLYWYRQTLGQGPEFLTYFQNEAQLEKSRLLSDRFSAERPKGSFSTLEIQRTEQGDSAMYLCASIAQGTSEGETQYFGPGTRLLVL.

The CDR3 is CASSQDWGPEKLFF. CDR3 bases: TGCGCCAGCAGCCAAGATTGGGGGCCTGAAAAACTGTTTTTT. The gene calls are TRBV4-3 and TRBJ1-4; D possibly corresponds to TRBD1 (6 bases). Looked up from germline, CDR1 is LGHNA and CDR2 is YSLEER. This CDR3 is built from 14 residues. Trimming removed 0 bases from V and 7 bases from J, with 9 bases in between.

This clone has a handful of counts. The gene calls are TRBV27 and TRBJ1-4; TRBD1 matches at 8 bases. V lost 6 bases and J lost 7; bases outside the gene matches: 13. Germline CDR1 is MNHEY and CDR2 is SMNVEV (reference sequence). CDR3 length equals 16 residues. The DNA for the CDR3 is TGTGCCAGCAGCACGGGGTCGGACAGGGTTAGTGAAAAACTGTTTTTT. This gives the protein CASSTGSDRVSEKLFF.

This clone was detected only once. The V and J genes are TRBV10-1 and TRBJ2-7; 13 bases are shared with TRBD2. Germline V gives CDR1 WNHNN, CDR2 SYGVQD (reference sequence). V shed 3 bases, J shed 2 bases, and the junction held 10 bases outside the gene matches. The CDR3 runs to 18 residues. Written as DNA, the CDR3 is TGCGCCAGCAGTGACCCGCAGGCAACTAGCGGGAGGGCCTACGAGCAGTACTTC. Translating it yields CASSDPQATSGRAYEQYF.

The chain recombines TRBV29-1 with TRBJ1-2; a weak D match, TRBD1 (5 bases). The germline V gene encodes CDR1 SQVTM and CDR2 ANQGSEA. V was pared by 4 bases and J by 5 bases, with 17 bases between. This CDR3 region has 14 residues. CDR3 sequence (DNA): TGCAGCGTTGGTGAAACAGGCCTCTTGTATGGCTACACCTTC. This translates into CSVGETGLLYGYTF.

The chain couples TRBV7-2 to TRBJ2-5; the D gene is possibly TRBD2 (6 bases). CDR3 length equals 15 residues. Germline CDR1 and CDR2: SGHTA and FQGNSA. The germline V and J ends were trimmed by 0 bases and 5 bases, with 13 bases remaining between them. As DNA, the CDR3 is TGTGCCAGCAGCTTAGCTAGCGGAAGGTGGGAGACCCAGTACTTC. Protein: CASSLASGRWETQYF.

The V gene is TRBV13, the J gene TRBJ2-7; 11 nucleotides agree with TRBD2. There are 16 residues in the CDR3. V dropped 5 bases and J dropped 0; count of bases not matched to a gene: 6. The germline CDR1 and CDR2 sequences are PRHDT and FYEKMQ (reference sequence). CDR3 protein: CASSGLGTSGSYEQYF. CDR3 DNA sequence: TGTGCCAGCAGCGGACTCGGGACTAGCGGCTCCTACGAGCAGTACTTC.

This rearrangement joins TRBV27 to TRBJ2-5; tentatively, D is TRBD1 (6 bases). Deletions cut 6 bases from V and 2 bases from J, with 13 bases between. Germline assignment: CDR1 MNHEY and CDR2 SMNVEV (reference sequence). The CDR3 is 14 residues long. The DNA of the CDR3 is TGTGCCAGCAGAGGCCGACAGGAACAAGAGACCCAGTACTTC. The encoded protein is CASRGRQEQETQYF.

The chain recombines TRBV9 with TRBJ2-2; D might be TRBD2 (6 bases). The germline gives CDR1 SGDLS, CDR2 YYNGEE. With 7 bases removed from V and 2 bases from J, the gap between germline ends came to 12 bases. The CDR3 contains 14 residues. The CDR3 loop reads CASRAGLNTGELFF. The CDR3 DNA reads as TGTGCCAGCCGAGCGGGCCTCAACACCGGGGAGCTGTTTTTT.

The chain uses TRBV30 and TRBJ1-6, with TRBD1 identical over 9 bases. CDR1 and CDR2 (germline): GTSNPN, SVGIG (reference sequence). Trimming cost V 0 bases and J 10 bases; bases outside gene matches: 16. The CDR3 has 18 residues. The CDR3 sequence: CAWSVRRDRVIMESPLHF. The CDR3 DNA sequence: TGTGCCTGGAGTGTACGAAGGGACAGGGTTATTATGGAGTCACCCCTCCACTTT.

The CDR3 spells CASSVVGTSATYEQYF. The CDR3 DNA follows: TGTGCCAGCAGCGTAGTTGGGACTAGCGCAACCTACGAGCAGTACTTC. This chain connects TRBV9 to TRBJ2-7, with TRBD2 matching 10 bases. This CDR3 is built from 16 residues. CDR1 is SGDLS and CDR2 is YYNGEE in the germline V gene. J was trimmed by 2 bases and V by 0 bases; bases with no gene match: 5.

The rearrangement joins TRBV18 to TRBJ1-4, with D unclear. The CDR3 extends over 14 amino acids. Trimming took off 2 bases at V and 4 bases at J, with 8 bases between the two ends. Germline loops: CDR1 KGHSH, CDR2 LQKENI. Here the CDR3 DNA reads TGTGCCAGCTCACCATTGGAGATTAATGAAAAACTGTTTTTT. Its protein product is CASSPLEINEKLFF.

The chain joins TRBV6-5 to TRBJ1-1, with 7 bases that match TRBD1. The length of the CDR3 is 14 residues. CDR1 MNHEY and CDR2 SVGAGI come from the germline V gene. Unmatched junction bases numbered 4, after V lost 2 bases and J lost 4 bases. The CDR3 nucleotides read TGTGCCAGCAGTTACGGTCAGGGGGGCACTGAAGCTTTCTTT. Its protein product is CASSYGQGGTEAFF.

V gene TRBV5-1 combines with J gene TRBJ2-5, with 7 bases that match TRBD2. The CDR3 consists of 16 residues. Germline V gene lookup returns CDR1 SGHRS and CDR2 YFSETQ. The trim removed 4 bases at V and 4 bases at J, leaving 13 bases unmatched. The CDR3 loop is CASSGVGGGPLETQYF. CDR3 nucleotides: TGCGCCAGCAGCGGCGTTGGGGGAGGGCCACTAGAGACCCAGTACTTC.

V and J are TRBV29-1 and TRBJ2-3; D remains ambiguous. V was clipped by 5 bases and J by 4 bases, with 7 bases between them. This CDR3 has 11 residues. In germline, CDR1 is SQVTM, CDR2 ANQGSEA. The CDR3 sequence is CSVTSPDTQYF. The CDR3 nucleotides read TGCAGCGTTACATCCCCAGATACGCAGTATTTT.

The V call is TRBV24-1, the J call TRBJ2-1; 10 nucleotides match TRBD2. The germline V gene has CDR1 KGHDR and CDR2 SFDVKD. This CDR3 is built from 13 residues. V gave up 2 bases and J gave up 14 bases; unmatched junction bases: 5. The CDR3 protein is CATSDSTSGLKFF. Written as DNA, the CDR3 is TGTGCCACCAGTGATTCGACTAGCGGGCTTAAGTTCTTC.

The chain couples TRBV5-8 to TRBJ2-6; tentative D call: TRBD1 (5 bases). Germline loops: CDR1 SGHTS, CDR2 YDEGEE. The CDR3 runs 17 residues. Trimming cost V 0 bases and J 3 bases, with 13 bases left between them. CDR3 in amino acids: CASSLAARVYGANVLTF. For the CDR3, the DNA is TGTGCCAGCAGCTTGGCCGCCAGGGTGTATGGGGCCAACGTCCTGACTTTC.

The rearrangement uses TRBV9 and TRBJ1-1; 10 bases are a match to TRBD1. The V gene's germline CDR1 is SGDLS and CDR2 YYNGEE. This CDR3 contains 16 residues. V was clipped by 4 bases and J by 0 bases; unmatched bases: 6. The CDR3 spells CASSPGTGVLNTEAFF. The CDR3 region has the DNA TGTGCCAGCAGCCCAGGGACAGGGGTCTTGAACACTGAAGCTTTCTTT.

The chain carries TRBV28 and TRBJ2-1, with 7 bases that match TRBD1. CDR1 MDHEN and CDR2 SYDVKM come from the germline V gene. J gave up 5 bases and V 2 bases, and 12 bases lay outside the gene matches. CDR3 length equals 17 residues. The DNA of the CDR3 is TGTGCCAGCAGTTTAGCGACAGGGTGGAGCGGTGACAATGAGCAGTTCTTC. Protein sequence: CASSLATGWSGDNEQFF.

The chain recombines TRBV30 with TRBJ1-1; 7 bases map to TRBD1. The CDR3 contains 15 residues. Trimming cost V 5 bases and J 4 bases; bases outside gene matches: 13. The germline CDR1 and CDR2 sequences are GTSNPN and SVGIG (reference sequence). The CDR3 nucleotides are TGTGCCTGGGGGAGAAGACAGGGAGAGGGCACTGAAGCTTTCTTT. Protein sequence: CAWGRRQGEGTEAFF.

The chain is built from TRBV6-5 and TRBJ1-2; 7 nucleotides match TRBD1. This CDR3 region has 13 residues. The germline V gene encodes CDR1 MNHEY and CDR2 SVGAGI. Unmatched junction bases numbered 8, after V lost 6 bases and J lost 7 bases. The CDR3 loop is CASSRQGRGGYTF. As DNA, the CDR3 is TGTGCCAGCAGCAGACAGGGCCGGGGTGGCTACACCTTC.

The CDR3 coding sequence is TGCGCCAGCAGCCAAGAACACTCTGGAAACACCATATATTTT. Its protein is CASSQEHSGNTIYF. V is TRBV4-3 and J is TRBJ1-3, with D hard to call. The CDR3 is made up of 14 amino acids. V lost 0 bases to trimming and J lost 0 bases, with 3 bases between them. The V gene's germline CDR1 is LGHNA and CDR2 YSLEER.

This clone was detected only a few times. CDR3 region: CASSQIGTSIKNIQYF. CDR3 DNA sequence: TGTGCCAGCAGCCAGATCGGGACATCAATCAAAAACATTCAGTACTTC. J is TRBJ2-4 and V is TRBV3-1 (or the pseudogene TRBV3-2); D is possibly TRBD1 (6 bases). The CDR3 sequence is 16 residues long. Germline CDR1 LGHDT, CDR2 YNNKEL (reference sequence). V lost 3 bases to trimming and J lost 3 bases, with 15 bases between them.

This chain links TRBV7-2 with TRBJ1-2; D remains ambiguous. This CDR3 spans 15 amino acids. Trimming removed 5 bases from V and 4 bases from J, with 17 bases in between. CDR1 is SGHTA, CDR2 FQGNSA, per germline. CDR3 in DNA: TGTGCCAGCAGCCCCGATGAGGGAGCATTCTATGGCTACACCTTC. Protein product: CASSPDEGAFYGYTF.

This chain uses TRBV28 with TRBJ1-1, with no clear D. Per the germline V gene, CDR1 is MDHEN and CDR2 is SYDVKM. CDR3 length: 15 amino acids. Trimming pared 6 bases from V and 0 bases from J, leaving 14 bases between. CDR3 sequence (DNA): TGTGCCAGCAGCTCCCCCATGCGCATGAACACTGAAGCTTTCTTT. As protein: CASSSPMRMNTEAFF.